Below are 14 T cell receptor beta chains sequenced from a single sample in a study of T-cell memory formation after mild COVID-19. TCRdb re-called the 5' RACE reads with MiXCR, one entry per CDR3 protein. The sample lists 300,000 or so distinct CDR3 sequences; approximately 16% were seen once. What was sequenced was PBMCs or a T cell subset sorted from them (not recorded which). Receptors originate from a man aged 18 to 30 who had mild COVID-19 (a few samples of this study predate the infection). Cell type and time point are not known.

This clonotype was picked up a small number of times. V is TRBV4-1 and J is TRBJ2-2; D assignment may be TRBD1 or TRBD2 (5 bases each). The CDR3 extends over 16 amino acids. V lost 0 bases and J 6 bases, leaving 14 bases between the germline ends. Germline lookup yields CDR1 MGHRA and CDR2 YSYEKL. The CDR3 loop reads CASSQDGDGRAGELFF. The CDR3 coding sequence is TGCGCCAGCAGCCAAGATGGGGACGGACGGGCCGGGGAGCTGTTTTTT.

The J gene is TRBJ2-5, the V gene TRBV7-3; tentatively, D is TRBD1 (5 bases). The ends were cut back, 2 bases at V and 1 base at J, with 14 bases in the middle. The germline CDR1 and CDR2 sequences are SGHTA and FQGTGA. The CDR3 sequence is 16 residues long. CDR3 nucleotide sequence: TGTGCCAGCAGCTTAGGGGCAGACCCATCCCAAGAGACCCAGTACTTC. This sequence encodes CASSLGADPSQETQYF.

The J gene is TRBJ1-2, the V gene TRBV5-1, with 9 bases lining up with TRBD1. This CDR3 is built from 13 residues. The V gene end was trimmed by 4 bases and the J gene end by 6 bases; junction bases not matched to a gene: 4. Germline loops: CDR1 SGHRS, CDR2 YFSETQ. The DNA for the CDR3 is TGCGCCAGCAGCGGGGGACAGGGAAATGGCTACACCTTC. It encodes CASSGGQGNGYTF.

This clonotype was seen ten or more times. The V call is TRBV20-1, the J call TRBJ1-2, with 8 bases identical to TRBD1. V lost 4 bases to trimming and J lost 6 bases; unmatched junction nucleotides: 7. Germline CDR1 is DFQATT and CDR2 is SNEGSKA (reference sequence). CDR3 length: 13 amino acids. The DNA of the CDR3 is TGCAGTGCTACGTTAGAGACAGGGGATGGCTACACCTTC. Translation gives CSATLETGDGYTF.

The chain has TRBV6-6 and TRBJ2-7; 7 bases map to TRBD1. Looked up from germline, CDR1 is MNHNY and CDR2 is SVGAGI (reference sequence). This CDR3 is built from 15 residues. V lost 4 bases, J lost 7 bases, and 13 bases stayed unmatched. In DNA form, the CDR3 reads TGTGCCAGCAGTTTAACAGGGGATGGGGGCCTAGAGCAGTACTTC. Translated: CASSLTGDGGLEQYF.

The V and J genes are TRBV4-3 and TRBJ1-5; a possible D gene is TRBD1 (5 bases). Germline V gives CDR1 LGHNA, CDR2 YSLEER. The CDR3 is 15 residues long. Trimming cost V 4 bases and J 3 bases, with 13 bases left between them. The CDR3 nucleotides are TGCGCCAGCAGCCCCTTGCGGGGACTCAATCAGCCCCAGCATTTT. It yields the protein CASSPLRGLNQPQHF.

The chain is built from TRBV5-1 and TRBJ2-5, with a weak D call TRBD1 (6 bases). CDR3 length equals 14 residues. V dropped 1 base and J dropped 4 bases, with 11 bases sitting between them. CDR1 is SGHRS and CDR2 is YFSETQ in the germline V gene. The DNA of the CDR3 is TGCGCCAGCAGCTTGAGGGGGAGCGGAGAGACCCAGTACTTC. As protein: CASSLRGSGETQYF.

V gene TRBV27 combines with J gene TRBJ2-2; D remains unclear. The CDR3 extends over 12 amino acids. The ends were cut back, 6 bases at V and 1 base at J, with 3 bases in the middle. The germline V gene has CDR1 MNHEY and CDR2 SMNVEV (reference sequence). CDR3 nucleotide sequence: TGTGCCAGCAGAGGGAACACCGGGGAGCTGTTTTTT. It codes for CASRGNTGELFF.

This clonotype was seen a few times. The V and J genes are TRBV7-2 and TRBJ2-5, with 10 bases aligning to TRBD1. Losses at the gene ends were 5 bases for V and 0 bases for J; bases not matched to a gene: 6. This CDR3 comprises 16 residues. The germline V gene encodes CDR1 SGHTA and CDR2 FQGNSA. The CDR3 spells CASSPTGGWYQETQYF. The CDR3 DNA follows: TGTGCCAGCAGCCCGACAGGGGGCTGGTACCAAGAGACCCAGTACTTC.

In DNA, the CDR3 is TGTGCCAGCAGCGGCCGGGGGGCTTCATACAATGAGCAGTTCTTC. This encodes CASSGRGASYNEQFF. This chain uses TRBV7-6 with TRBJ2-1; D may be TRBD2 (7 bases). Trimming took 5 bases from V and 4 from J, leaving 15 bases between them. CDR1 and CDR2 from the germline V gene are SGHVS and FNYEAQ. The CDR3 spans 15 residues.

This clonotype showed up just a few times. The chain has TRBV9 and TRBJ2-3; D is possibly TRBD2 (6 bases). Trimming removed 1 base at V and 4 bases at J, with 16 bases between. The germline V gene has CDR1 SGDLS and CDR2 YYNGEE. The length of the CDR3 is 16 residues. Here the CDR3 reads CASSVMGGLTADTQYF. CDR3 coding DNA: TGTGCCAGCAGCGTAATGGGAGGTTTGACGGCAGATACGCAGTATTTT.

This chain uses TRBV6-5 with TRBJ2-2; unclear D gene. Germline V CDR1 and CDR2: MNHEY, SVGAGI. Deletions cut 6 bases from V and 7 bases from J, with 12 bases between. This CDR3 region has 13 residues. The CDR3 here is CASSTQFIGELFF. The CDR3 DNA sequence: TGTGCCAGCAGCACACAGTTTATCGGGGAGCTGTTTTTT.

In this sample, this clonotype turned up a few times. The CDR3 loop is CAYFRTGYGEAFF. For the CDR3, the DNA is TGTGCCTATTTTAGGACAGGGTACGGTGAAGCTTTCTTT. The chain has TRBV7-9 and TRBJ1-1, with 8 bases fitting TRBD1. The CDR3 sequence is 13 residues long. V trimming: 11 bases; J trimming: 7 bases; junction bases outside the gene matches: 12. Germline loops: CDR1 SEHNR, CDR2 FQNEAQ (reference sequence).

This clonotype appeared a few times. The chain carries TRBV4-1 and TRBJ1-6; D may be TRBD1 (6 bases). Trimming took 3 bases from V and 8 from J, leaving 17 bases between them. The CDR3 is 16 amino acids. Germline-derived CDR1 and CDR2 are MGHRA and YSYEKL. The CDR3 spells CASSHAENREDSPLHF. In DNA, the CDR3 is TGCGCCAGCAGCCACGCCGAAAACAGGGAGGATTCACCCCTCCACTTT.